This entry is about one T cell receptor beta chain. Its antigen remains unidentified. A much more abundant neighbour one base away suggests this may be a read error. Stable Graves' hyperthyroidism was defined as no progression to ophthalmopathy during 18 months of follow-up. Hyperthyroidism patients were newly diagnosed, had a disease duration of under 2 months, and were aged 18 to 65 years. Exclusion was applied to patients with uncontrolled infections, other autoimmune diseases, pregnancy or lactation. Clinical symptoms, serum thyroxine and TRAb, thyroid ultrasound, and orbital computed tomography formed the basis for the diagnoses. PBMCs were isolated from 7.5 to 10 ml of fresh peripheral blood by Ficoll-Paque density gradient centrifugation. Trizol reagent was used to extract total RNA, and RNA quality was then checked on an Agilent 2100 Bioanalyzer. This specimen belongs to a study of T cells in Graves' hyperthyroidism and ophthalmopathy (dated by TCRdb to the late 2010s). Describing the broader study: Peripheral blood samples were taken at the time of initial diagnosis, prior to any treatment. To identify TCR V-J signatures that set the groups apart, the researchers used a discovery cohort of about a hundred patients, made up of 40 to 45 with Graves' ophthalmopathy and 55 to 65 with stable Graves' hyperthyroidism. Whether ophthalmopathy could be predicted prospectively was tested in an independent validation cohort made up of roughly 19 hyperthyroidism patients plus 17 patients who later progressed to ophthalmopathy. The roughly 90 discovery patients were divided at random into training and test sets in a 7:3 ratio. Thyroid tissue and blood T-cell repertoires from over 5 Graves' hyperthyroidism patients were also compared in the study. Once sampling was done, hyperthyroidism patients were given methimazole at a starting dose of 30 mg daily, whereas ophthalmopathy patients were given high-dose intravenous methylprednisolone. The paper reports TCR Vbeta CDR3 sequencing of approximately 130 peripheral blood samples: under 45 ophthalmopathy, roughly 74 hyperthyroidism and around 17 progressor patients. General study outcomes and caveats: A model built on a 13 V-J signature distinguished ophthalmopathy from stable hyperthyroidism, reaching about 89% sensitivity and around 81% specificity in cross-validation and 80%/75% in testing. Most expanded thyroid clonotypes (frequency above 0.001) were also found in blood, which suggests that blood repertoires may mirror thyroid immune responses. Sample size was not statistically predetermined, and blinding of investigators to group allocation was not performed. In validation, the model predicted progression to ophthalmopathy a median of around six months before onset, with about 67% sensitivity and roughly 73% specificity.

Taken from the germline V gene (reference sequence), the CDR1 and CDR2 loops are LGHDT and YNNKEL. Taken from cysteine to phenylalanine, the CDR3 has 15 residues. The read is trimmed to its CDR3 DNA, 45 bases read in frame from base 1. Between the V and J ends, shortened by 0 bases and 3 bases respectively, the junction contains 10 bases. The TCR beta CDR3 regions were amplified from the RNA transcripts. The first round of RT-PCR for the TCR CDR3 was performed with the HTBI primer set and the Qiagen OneStep RT-PCR kit. The libraries were constructed in a second round of multiplex PCR and then size-selected and purified. Sequencing of the libraries was done on an Illumina HiSeq2000 using paired-end 100 bp reads. From the authors' description of their analysis: Raw data were processed with SOAPnuke, discarding reads with adapters, uncalled bases, mean Phred below 15, or no exact constant-primer or identifier match. High-quality paired reads were merged using COPE v1.2.5, and each unique nucleotide sequence was defined as a clonotype. Clonotypes were aligned to IMGT TRBV, TRBD and TRBJ reference segments using MiTCR v1.1. Only V-J combinations with frequency above 0.0001, covering 99% to 99.2% of repertoires, were analysed. A TCS score was defined as the ratio between F50 (clonal expansion) and ExV (chaos), using BLOSUM62-based TCRdist between CDR3 peptides within each V-J. Welch's t-statistics and random forest reduced roughly 500 V-J features to about 13, which were used in a naive Bayes classifier (R e1071). TCRdb reanalyzed the raw reads on its own, using fastp at Q25 for trimming and MiXCR for clone calling, and kept in-frame beta chains. Entries are consolidated by CDR3 protein sequence, retaining the most common genes and DNA. V and J calls and clone size were set by TCRdb, not the authors. This sample comprises about 290,000 distinct CDR3 sequences, approximately 14% of them detected only once. Jointly, the top ten make up 7.9% of the sample.

Sequenced: blood. The TCR was taken from a woman in her 40s with Graves' hyperthyroidism. The chain is assembled from TRBV3-1 and TRBJ2-3; the D gene lacks a confident call. The CDR3 region reads CASSQDPSPTDTQYF. The DNA sequence reads TGTGCCAGCAGCCAAGATCCGTCACCAACAGATACGCAGTATTTT.